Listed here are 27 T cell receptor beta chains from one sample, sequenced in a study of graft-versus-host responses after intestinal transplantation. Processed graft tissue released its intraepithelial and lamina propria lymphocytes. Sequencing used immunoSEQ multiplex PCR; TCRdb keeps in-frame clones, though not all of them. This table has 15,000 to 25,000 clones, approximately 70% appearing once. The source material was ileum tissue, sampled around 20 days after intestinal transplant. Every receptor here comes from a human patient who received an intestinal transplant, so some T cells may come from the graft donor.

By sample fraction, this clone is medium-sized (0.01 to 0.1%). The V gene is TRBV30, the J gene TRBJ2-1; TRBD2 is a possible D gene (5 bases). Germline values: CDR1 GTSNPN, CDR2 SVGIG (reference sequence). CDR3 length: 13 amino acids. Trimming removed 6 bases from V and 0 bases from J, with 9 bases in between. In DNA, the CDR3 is TGTGCCTGTAGCGCTGACTCCTACAATGAGCAGTTCTTC. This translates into CACSADSYNEQFF.

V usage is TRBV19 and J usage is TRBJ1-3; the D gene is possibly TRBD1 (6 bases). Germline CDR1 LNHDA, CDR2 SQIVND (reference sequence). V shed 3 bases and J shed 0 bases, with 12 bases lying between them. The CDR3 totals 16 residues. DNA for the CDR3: TGTGCCAGTAGTATCCGCCAGGGGATCTCTGGAAACACCATATATTTT. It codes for CASSIRQGISGNTIYF.

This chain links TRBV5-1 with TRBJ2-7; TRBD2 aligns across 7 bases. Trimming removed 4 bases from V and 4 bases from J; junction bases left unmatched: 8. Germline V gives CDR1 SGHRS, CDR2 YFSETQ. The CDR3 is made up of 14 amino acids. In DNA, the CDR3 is TGCGCCAGCAGCCCTTTGGGAGGGTCATACGAGCAGTACTTC. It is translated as CASSPLGGSYEQYF.

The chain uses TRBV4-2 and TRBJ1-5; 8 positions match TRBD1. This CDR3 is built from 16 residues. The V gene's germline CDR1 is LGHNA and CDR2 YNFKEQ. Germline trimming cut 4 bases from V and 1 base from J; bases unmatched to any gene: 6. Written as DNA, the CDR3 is TGTGCCAGCAGCCCCAGGGGACAGGAAAGCAATCAGCCCCAGCATTTT. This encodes CASSPRGQESNQPQHF.

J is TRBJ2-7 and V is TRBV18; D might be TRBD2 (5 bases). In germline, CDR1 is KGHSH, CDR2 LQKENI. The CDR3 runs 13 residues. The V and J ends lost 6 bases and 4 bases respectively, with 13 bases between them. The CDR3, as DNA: TGTGCCAGCTCTTCGTCCAGGAGGTACGAGCAGTACTTC. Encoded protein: CASSSSRRYEQYF.

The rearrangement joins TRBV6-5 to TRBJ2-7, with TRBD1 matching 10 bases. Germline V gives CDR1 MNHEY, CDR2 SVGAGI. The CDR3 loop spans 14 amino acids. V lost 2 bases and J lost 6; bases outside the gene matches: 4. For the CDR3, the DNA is TGTGCCAGCAGTTACAAGCGGACAGGGGGCGAGCAGTACTTC. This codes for CASSYKRTGGEQYF.

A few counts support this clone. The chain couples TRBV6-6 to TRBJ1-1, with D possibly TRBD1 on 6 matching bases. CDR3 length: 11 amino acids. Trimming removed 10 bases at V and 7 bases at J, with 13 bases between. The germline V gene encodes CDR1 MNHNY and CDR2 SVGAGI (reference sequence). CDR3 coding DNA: TGTGCCATAAGAGGGGGTGGTGAAGCTTTCTTT. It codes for CAIRGGGEAFF.

The CDR3 sequence: CASSITFGGYSPLHF. CDR3 nucleotide sequence: TGTGCCAGTAGTATTACTTTTGGAGGGTATTCACCCCTCCACTTT. The chain has TRBV19 and TRBJ1-6, with D hard to call. Germline lookup yields CDR1 LNHDA and CDR2 SQIVND (reference sequence). V lost 3 bases to trimming and J lost 8 bases, with 14 bases between them. The CDR3 spans 15 residues.

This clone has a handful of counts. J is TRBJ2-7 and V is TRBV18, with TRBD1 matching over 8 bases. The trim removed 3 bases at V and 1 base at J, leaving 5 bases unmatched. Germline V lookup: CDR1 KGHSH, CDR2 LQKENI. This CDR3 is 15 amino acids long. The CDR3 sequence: CASSPGTGHSYEQYF. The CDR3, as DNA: TGTGCCAGCTCACCGGGGACAGGCCATTCCTACGAGCAGTACTTC. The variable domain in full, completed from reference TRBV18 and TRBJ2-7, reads NAGVMQNPRHLVRRRGQEARLRCSPMKGHSHVYWYRQLPEEGLKFMVYLQKENIIDESGMPKERFSAEFPKEGPSILRIQQVVRGDSAAYFCASSPGTGHSYEQYFGPGTRLTVT.

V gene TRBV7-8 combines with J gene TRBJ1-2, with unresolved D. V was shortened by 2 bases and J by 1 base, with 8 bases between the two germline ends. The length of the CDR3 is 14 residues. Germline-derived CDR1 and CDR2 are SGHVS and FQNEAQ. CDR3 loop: CASSLSGYNYGYTF. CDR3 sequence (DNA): TGTGCCAGCAGCTTATCAGGATATAACTATGGCTACACCTTC.

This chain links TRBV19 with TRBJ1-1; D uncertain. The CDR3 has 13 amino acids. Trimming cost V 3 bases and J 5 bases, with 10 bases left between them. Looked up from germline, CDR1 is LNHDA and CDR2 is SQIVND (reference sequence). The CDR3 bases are TGTGCCAGTAGTATGGATGGCGGAACTGAAGCTTTCTTT. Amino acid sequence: CASSMDGGTEAFF. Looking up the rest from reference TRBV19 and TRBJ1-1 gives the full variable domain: DGGITQSPKYLFRKEGQNVTLSCEQNLNHDAMYWYRQDPGQGLRLIYYSQIVNDFQKGDIAEGYSVSREKKESFPLTVTSAQKNPTAFYLCASSMDGGTEAFFGQGTRLTVV.

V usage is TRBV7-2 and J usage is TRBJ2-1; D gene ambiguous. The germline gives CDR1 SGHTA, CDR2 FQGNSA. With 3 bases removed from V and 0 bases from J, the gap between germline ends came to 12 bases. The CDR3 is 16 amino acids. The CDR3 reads CASSFGSLSSYNEQFF. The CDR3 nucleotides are TGTGCCAGCAGCTTCGGGTCCCTGAGCTCCTACAATGAGCAGTTCTTC.

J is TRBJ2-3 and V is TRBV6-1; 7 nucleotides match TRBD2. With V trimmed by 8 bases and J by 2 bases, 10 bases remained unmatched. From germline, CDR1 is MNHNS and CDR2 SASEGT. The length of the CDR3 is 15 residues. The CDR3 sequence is CASQEGEGHTDTQYF. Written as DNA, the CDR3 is TGTGCCAGCCAGGAAGGGGAGGGCCACACAGATACGCAGTATTTT.

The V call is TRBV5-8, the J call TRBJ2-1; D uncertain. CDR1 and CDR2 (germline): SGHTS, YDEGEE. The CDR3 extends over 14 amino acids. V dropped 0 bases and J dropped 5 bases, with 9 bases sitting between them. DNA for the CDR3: TGTGCCAGCAGCTTGGTCGAGAGCGACAATGAGCAGTTCTTC. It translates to CASSLVESDNEQFF.

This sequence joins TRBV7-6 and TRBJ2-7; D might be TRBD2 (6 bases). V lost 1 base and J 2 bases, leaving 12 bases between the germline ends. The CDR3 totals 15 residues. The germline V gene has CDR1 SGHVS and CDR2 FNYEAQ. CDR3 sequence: CASSLEAGTPYEQYF. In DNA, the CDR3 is TGTGCCAGCAGCTTAGAGGCAGGGACTCCCTACGAGCAGTACTTC.

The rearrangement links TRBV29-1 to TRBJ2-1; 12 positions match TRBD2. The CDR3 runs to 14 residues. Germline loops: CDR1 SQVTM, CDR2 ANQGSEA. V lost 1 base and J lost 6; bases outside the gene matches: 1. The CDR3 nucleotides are TGCAGCGTTGAAGGACTAGCGGGAGTCAATGAGCAGTTCTTC. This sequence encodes CSVEGLAGVNEQFF.

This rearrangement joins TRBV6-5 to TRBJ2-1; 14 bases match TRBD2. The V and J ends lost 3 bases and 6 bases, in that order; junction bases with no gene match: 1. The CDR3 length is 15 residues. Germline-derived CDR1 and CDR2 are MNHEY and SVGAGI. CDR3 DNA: TGTGCCAGCAGTTATGGGACTAGCGGGGGCAATGAGCAGTTCTTC. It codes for CASSYGTSGGNEQFF.

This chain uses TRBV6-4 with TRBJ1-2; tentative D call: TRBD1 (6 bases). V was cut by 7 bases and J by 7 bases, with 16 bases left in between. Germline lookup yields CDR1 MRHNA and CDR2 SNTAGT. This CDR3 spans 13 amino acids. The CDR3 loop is CASTPRGSGGYTF. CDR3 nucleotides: TGTGCCAGCACCCCCAGGGGTTCGGGTGGCTACACCTTC.

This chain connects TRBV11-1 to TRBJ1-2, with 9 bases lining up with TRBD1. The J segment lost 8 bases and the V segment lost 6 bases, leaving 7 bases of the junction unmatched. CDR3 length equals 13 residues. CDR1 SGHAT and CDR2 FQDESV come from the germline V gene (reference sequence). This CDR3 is CASSSGTGFGYTF. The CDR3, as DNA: TGTGCCAGCAGTTCCGGGACAGGGTTCGGCTACACCTTC. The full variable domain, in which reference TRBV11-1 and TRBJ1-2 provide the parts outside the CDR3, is EAEVAQSPRYKITEKSQAVAFWCDPISGHATLYWYRQILGQGPELLVQFQDESVVDDSQLPKDRFSAERLKGVDSTLKIQPAELGDSAMYLCASSSGTGFGYTFGSGTRLTVV.

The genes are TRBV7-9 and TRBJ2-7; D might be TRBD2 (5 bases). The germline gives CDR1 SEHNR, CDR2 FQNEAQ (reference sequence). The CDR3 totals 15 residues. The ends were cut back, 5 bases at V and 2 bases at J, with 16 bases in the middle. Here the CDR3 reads CASSQEDFLAYEQYF. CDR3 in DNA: TGTGCCAGCAGCCAAGAGGACTTTTTAGCCTACGAGCAGTACTTC.

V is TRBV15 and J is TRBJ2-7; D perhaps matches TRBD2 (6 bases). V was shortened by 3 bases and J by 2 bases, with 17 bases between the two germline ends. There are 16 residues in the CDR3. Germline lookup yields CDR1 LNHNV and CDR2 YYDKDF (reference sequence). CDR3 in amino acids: CATSSPTRERAYEQYF. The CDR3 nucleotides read TGTGCCACCAGCAGCCCTACCCGTGAGCGGGCCTACGAGCAGTACTTC.

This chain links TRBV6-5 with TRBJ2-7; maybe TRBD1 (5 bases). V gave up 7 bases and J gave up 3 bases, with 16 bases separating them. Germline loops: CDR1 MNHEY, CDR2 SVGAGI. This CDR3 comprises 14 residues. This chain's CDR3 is CASKIHRHYYEQYF. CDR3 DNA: TGTGCCAGCAAAATCCACAGGCACTACTACGAGCAGTACTTC.

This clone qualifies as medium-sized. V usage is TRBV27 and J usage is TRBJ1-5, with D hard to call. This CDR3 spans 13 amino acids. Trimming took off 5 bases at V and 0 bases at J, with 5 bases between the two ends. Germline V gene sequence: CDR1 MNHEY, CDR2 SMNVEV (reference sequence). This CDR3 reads CASSQNSNQPQHF. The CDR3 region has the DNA TGTGCCAGCAGTCAGAATAGCAATCAGCCCCAGCATTTT.

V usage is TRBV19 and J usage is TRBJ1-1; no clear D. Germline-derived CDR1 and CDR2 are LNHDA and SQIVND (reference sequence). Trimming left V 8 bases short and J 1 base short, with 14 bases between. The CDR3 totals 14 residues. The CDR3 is CASSWGGRNTEAFF. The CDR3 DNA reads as TGTGCCAGTTCATGGGGTGGGAGGAACACTGAAGCTTTCTTT.

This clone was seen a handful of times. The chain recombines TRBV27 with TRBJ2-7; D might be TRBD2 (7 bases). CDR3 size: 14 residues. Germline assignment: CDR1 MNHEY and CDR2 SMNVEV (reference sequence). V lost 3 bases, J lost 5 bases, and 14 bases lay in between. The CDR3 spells CASSFRGGGDEQYF. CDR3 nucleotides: TGTGCCAGCAGTTTTCGAGGGGGGGGAGACGAGCAGTACTTC.

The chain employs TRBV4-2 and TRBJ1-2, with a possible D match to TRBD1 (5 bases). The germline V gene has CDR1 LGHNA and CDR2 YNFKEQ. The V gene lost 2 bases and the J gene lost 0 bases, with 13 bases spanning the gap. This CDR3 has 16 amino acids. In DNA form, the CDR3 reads TGTGCCAGCAGCCAAATTCAGGGTTTAGCTAACTATGGCTACACCTTC. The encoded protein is CASSQIQGLANYGYTF.

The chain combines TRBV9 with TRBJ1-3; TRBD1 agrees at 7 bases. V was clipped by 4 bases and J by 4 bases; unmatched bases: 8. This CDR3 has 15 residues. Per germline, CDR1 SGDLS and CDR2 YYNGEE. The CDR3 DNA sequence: TGTGCCAGCAGCTCGCCAGGGGGGACGGGAAACACCATATATTTT. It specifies CASSSPGGTGNTIYF.